Listed below are T cell receptor beta chains from one sample, sequenced in a study of cytomegalovirus exposure and HLA in healthy donors. Assay: immunoSEQ multiplex PCR; the TCRdb copy retains only in-frame clones and omits some. Here the sample spans some 200,000 clones, under 95% being singletons. Material for sequencing was PBMCs. Receptor source: a woman aged 18-35 years in good health and CMV-seronegative. The CDR3 runs from the conserved cysteine through the conserved F or W. A D gene is named only where the DNA matches it firmly. For some rows the clone size is stated as once, few or many, or as a class when expanded; others skip it.

size	V	J	D	DNA	CDR3
few	TRBV12-5	TRBJ1-1	TRBD1	TGTGCTAGTGGTTTGCCCCAAGGACAGGGGGGGTCCACTGAAGCTTTCTTT	CASGLPQGQGGSTEAFF
-	TRBV11-2	TRBJ2-7	-	TGTGCCAGCAGCCCCGCCGGGGACTACGAGCAGTACTTC	CASSPAGDYEQYF
-	TRBV7-8	TRBJ2-1	-	TGTGCCAGCAGCGTGGGACTCCACAATGAGCAGTTCTTC	CASSVGLHNEQFF
-	TRBV9	TRBJ1-4	-	TGTGCCAGCAGCGTAGCAGGGTGGTCTAATGAAAAACTGTTTTTT	CASSVAGWSNEKLFF
once	TRBV5-1	TRBJ1-1	TRBD1	TGCGCCAGCAGCTTGGCAGGGGGCGCGTACACTGAAGCTTTCTTT	CASSLAGGAYTEAFF
-	TRBV6-6	TRBJ1-1	-	TGTGCCAGCAGTTTCACAGGGTATGCTGAAGCTTTCTTT	CASSFTGYAEAFF
-	TRBV9	TRBJ2-1	TRBD2	TGTGCCAGCAGCGAACTAGCGGGAAAAGTCAATGAGCAGTTCTTC	CASSELAGKVNEQFF
-	TRBV4-1	TRBJ2-3	-	TGCGCCAGCAGCCACTACCTTCCAGCGTCTATCCCTCATAGCACAGATACGCAGTATTTT	CASSHYLPASIPHSTDTQYF
-	TRBV4-1	TRBJ2-7	TRBD1	TGCGCCAGCAGCCCACGGGACAGGGGGCACTACGAGCAGTACTTC	CASSPRDRGHYEQYF
-	TRBV6-1	TRBJ2-7	TRBD1	TGTGCCAGCAGTCGACAGGGGGAACGGGACGAGCAGTACTTC	CASSRQGERDEQYF
-	TRBV7-9	TRBJ2-7	-	TGTGCCAGCAGCTTAGAAGGAGGGGGCCACGAGCAGTACTTC	CASSLEGGGHEQYF
-	TRBV20-1	TRBJ2-5	-	TGCAGTGCTTACTACCAAGAGACCCAGTACTTC	CSAYYQETQYF
few	TRBV7-7	TRBJ1-2	-	TGTGCCGTAGGGCTCATGGACAACAACTATGGCTACACCTTC	CAVGLMDNNYGYTF
-	TRBV6-4	TRBJ2-1	TRBD2	TGTGCCAGCAGGAGTGGGACTAGCGGAAACAATGAGCAGTTCTTC	CASRSGTSGNNEQFF
-	TRBV5-1	TRBJ1-2	-	TGCGCCAGCAGCTTGATGCAGGGAGGGACTCCTAACTATGGCTACACCTTC	CASSLMQGGTPNYGYTF
-	TRBV5-1	TRBJ2-5	TRBD2	TGCGCCAGCAGCGCCCGGGGGGGGGCTGGGACCCAGTACTTC	CASSARGGAGTQYF
-	TRBV27	TRBJ2-1	-	TGTGCCAGCTCCCTCAGGGGTGAGCAGTTCTTC	CASSLRGEQFF
-	TRBV27	TRBJ2-2	-	TGTGCCAGCAGTCCCCCGCGAGTTCCGAACCCGAACACCGGGGAGCTGTTTTTT	CASSPPRVPNPNTGELFF
-	TRBV10-1	TRBJ2-7	TRBD2	TGCGCCAGCACACCGGGACTAGCCGGCGAGCAGTACTTC	CASTPGLAGEQYF
-	TRBV11-1	TRBJ2-7	TRBD2	TGTGCCAGCAGCCCGGGACTAGCGGGAGTTGACGAGCAGTACTTC	CASSPGLAGVDEQYF
-	TRBV7-6	TRBJ2-7	TRBD2	TGTGCCAGCAGCTCGCCCACTAGCGGGAGTTACCACGAGCAGTACTTC	CASSSPTSGSYHEQYF
-	TRBV29-1	TRBJ2-7	TRBD1	TGCAGCGTTTGGGGGACAGGGAACCACGAGCAGTACTTC	CSVWGTGNHEQYF
-	TRBV7-9	TRBJ2-1	TRBD2	TGTGCCAGCAGCACTAGCGGCGAGCAGTTCTTC	CASSTSGEQFF
-	TRBV27	TRBJ2-7	TRBD1	TGTGCCAGCAGTCTCACCCCTCAGGGGGCACAAACCTACGAGCAGTACTTC	CASSLTPQGAQTYEQYF
-	TRBV2	TRBJ1-2	TRBD1	TGTGCCAGCAGTGAAGGACAGGGCCCCACCTATGGCTACACCTTC	CASSEGQGPTYGYTF
-	TRBV6-5	TRBJ1-3	-	TGTGCCAGCAGTCAGGTGCGCTCTGGAAACACCATATATTTT	CASSQVRSGNTIYF
-	TRBV7-9	TRBJ1-1	TRBD1	TGTGCCAGCAGCCGTCAGGGGGTCACTGAAGCTTTCTTT	CASSRQGVTEAFF
-	TRBV27	TRBJ2-7	-	TGTGCCAGTCCTCCGGGACAGGGGACTAGCTGCTACGAGCAGTACTTC	CASPPGQGTSCYEQYF
-	TRBV7-9	TRBJ2-7	-	TGTGCCAGCAGCTCCACTAATAGCGGAGGGCATGGCGAGCAGTACTTC	CASSSTNSGGHGEQYF
-	TRBV11-3	TRBJ2-3	-	TGTGCCAGCAGCCCCACAGCGGTCACAGATACGCAGTATTTT	CASSPTAVTDTQYF
many	TRBV6-5	TRBJ1-5	TRBD1	TGTGCCAGCAGTTACTTTTGGACAGGGGAACAGCCCCAGCATTTT	CASSYFWTGEQPQHF
-	TRBV18	TRBJ2-2	TRBD1	TGTGCCAGCTCGCCCCCAGGGGGACCCACCGGGGAGCTGTTTTTT	CASSPPGGPTGELFF
-	TRBV11-3	TRBJ2-7	TRBD2	TGTGCCAGCAGCTTGGGGACTAGCGGGAGTTCCTACGAGCAGTACTTC	CASSLGTSGSSYEQYF
-	TRBV28	TRBJ2-2	TRBD2	TGTGCCAGCAGTTTAGTGGGGACTAGCGGGAGTACTGCCGGGGAGCTGTTTTTT	CASSLVGTSGSTAGELFF
once	TRBV4-1	TRBJ2-1	TRBD2	TGCGCCAGCAGCCAAGCGGGAGGGCCCTTCAGGAATGAGCAGTTCTTC	CASSQAGGPFRNEQFF
-	TRBV30	TRBJ2-3	-	TGTGCCTGGAGCCCCAGGGGTGTAAGAACAGATACGCAGTATTTT	CAWSPRGVRTDTQYF
-	TRBV6-1	TRBJ2-7	-	TGTGCCAGCAGGGGGGGGCTAGCTAGGGCCTACGAGCAGTACTTC	CASRGGLARAYEQYF
-	TRBV5-1	TRBJ2-1	-	TGCGCCAGCAGCCTGACTGCTAGCTCCTACAATGAGCAGTTCTTC	CASSLTASSYNEQFF
-	TRBV5-4	TRBJ1-1	-	TGTGCCAGCAGCTTGGATCAGGGTCCGCAGAACACTGAAGCTTTCTTT	CASSLDQGPQNTEAFF
-	TRBV7-9	TRBJ2-3	TRBD2	TGTGCCAGCACCTCCCTTAGCGGGAGTTCGGATACGCAGTATTTT	CASTSLSGSSDTQYF
-	TRBV7-7	TRBJ2-5	-	TGTGCTAGCAGCTTTGGGGGGATACAAGAGACCCAGTACTTC	CASSFGGIQETQYF
-	TRBV5-1	TRBJ1-1	TRBD1	TGCGCCAGCAGCCCTAGGACAGGGGGTACTGAAGCTTTCTTT	CASSPRTGGTEAFF
-	TRBV28	TRBJ2-4	-	TGTGCCAGCAGTGCGCCTGGGATCCGGGACACAGCCAAAAACATTCAGTACTTC	CASSAPGIRDTAKNIQYF
-	TRBV5-4	TRBJ2-6	TRBD1	TGTGCCAGCAGCGTAGGGACAGGACTTTCCTCTGGGGCCAACGTCCTGACTTTC	CASSVGTGLSSGANVLTF
few	TRBV6-1	TRBJ1-1	-	TGTGCCAGCAGTTCACAGGGGAACACTGAAGCTTTCTTT	CASSSQGNTEAFF
-	TRBV30	TRBJ1-1	TRBD1	TGTGCCTGGAGTGTCCGGACAGGGTACACTGAAGCTTTCTTT	CAWSVRTGYTEAFF
-	TRBV10-1	TRBJ2-7	-	TGCGCCAGCAGTGAGGGACTTAACGAGCAGTACTTC	CASSEGLNEQYF
-	TRBV5-6	TRBJ2-2	-	TGTGCCAGCAATTGGGGGGGCAGTACCGGGGAGCTGTTTTTT	CASNWGGSTGELFF
-	TRBV30	TRBJ1-5	TRBD1	TGTGCCTGGAGTGTAAGGGGGCCGAGCAATCAGCCCCAGCATTTT	CAWSVRGPSNQPQHF
-	TRBV10-3	TRBJ2-7	TRBD2	TGTGCCACGACCGGGACTAGCGGGAGGGAGCAGTACTTC	CATTGTSGREQYF
-	TRBV27	TRBJ2-7	TRBD1	TGTGCCAGCAGAACCGGGACAGGGGGCAAGTACGAGCAGTACTTC	CASRTGTGGKYEQYF
-	TRBV27	TRBJ2-7	TRBD2	TGTGCCAGCAGTCCCCATAGTGGACTAGCGGGATACGAGCAGTACTTC	CASSPHSGLAGYEQYF
once	TRBV5-4	TRBJ1-5	TRBD1	TGTGCCAGCAGCGCAGGACAGGGCGGGTTGAATCAGCCCCAGCATTTT	CASSAGQGGLNQPQHF
-	TRBV5-6	TRBJ2-3	TRBD2	TGTGCCAGCAGCATAGGACTAGCGGCCACAGATACGCAGTATTTT	CASSIGLAATDTQYF